The present TCR beta chain was sequenced within a study of blood T cell repertoires in COVID-19. On the study more broadly: The origin of the acute and convalescent COVID-19 samples was the United States, Italy and Spain.

Here immunoSEQ multiplex PCR was the method, and the copy in TCRdb shows in-frame clones only, minus some. This repertoire shows tens of thousands of clones, roughly 84% found once; its top ten account for 6.5% to 7.5%. The CDR3 runs to 18 residues. Germline V gene data show CDR1 as MNHEY and CDR2 as SMNVEV (reference sequence). V lost 8 bases, J lost 1 base, and 15 bases stayed unmatched. This chain joins TRBV27 and TRBJ2-4; 9 positions agree with TRBD1. Sequences were obtained from peripheral blood. The source of this sequence is a man aged 30 to 45 with COVID-19, enrolled during active disease. The CDR3 DNA reads as TGTGCCAGCCGGGACCTCCTCGGGACAGGGAGGGCCAAAAACATTCAGTACTTC. Protein sequence: CASRDLLGTGRAKNIQYF.